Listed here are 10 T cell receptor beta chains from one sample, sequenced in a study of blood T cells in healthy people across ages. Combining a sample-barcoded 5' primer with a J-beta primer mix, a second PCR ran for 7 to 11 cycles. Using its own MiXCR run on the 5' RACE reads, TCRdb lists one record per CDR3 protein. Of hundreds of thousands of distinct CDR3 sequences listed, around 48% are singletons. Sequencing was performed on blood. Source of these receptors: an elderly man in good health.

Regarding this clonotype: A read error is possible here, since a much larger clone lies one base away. The CDR3 DNA reads TGTGCCAGCAGTTACGGGTTCAATCAGCCCCGGCATTTT. It specifies CASSYGFNQPRHF. The chain has TRBV6-5 and TRBJ1-5; no reliable D call. The germline V gene has CDR1 MNHEY and CDR2 SVGAGI. The CDR3 runs to 13 residues.

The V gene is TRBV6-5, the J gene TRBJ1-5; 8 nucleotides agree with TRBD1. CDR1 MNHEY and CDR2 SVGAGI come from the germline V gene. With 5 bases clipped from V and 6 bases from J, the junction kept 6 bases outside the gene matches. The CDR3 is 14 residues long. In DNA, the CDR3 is TGTGCCAGCAGTGAGGACAGGGTTATTCAGCCCCAGCATTTT. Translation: CASSEDRVIQPQHF.

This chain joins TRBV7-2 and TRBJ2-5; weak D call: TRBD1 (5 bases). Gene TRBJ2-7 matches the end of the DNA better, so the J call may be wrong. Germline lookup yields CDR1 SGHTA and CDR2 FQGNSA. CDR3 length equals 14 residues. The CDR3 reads CASSLQGPYYEQYF. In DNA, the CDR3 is TGTGCCAGCAGCTTACAGGGCCCTTACTACGAGCAGTACTTC.

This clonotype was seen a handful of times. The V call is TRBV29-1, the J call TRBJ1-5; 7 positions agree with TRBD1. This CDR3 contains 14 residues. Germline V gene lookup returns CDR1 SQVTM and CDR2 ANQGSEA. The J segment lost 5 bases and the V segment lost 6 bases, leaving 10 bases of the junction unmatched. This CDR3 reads CSVVLTGADQPQHF. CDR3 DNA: TGCAGCGTCGTACTTACAGGGGCGGATCAGCCCCAGCATTTT.

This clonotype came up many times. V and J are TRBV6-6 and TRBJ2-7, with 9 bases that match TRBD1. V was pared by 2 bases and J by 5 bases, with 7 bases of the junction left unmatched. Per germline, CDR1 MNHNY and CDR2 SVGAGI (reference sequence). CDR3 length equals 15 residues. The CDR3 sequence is CASSYRVGTGNEQYF. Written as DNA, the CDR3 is TGTGCCAGCAGTTACCGTGTTGGGACAGGGAACGAGCAGTACTTC.

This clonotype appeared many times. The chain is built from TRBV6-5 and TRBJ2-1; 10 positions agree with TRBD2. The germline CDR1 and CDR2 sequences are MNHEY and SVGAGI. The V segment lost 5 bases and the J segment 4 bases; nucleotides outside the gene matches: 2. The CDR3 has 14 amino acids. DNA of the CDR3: TGTGCCAGCAGTCCTAGCGGGAGATACAATGAGCAGTTCTTC. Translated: CASSPSGRYNEQFF.

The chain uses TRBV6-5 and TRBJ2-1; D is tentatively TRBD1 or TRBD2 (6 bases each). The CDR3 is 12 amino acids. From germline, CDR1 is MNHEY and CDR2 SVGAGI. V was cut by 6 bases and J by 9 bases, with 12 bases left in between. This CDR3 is CASRYTGAEQFF. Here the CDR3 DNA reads TGTGCCAGCAGGTACACGGGGGCTGAGCAGTTCTTC.

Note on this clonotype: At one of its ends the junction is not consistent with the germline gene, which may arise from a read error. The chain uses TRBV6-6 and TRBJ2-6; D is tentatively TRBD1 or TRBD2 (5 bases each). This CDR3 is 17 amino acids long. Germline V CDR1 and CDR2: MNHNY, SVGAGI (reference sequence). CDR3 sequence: CASSYSRAEAGANILTF. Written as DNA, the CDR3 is TGTGCCAGCAGTTACTCGAGGGCAGAGGCTGGGGCCAACATCCTGACTTTC.

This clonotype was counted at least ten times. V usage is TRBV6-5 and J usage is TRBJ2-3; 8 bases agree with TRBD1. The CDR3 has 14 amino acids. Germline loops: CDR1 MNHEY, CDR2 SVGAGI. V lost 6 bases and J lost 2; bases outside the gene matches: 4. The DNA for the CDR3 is TGTGCCAGCAGGCGACAGGGGACCACAGATACGCAGTATTTT. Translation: CASRRQGTTDTQYF.

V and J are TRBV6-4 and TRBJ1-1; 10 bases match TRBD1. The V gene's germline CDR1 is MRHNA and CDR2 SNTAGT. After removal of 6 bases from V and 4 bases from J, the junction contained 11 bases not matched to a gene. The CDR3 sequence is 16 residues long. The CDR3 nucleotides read TGTGCCAGCAGCCACGCCGGGACAGGGGAATCCACTGAAGCTTTCTTT. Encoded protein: CASSHAGTGESTEAFF.